This T cell receptor (beta chain) was captured in a study of OX40 agonist ivuxolimab in advanced cancers. Overall study: It was ivuxolimab, an agonistic anti-OX40 (CD134) antibody, that patients were treated with. The dose-escalation cohort was approximately 80% male, with a mean age of about 60 years, ranging about 20 to 79. Study findings and constraints: Expanded clones were, on average, more numerous among CD8+ T cells than CD4+.

Patients were excluded for autoimmune disease history or systemic immunosuppression. As concerns this clone: The antigen is unknown.

The CDR3 length is 14 residues. The V gene's germline CDR1 is SNHLY and CDR2 FYNNEI. Trimming cost V 1 base and J 8 bases; bases outside gene matches: 5. TCRdb keeps only in-frame clones here, not all; method: immunoSEQ multiplex PCR. The sample yields approximately 38,000 clones, around 87% seen once. The sequencing used CD4+ or CD8+ T cells sorted from blood, collected in a trial of the OX40 agonist ivuxolimab. The receptor was derived from an adult with an advanced solid tumor such as melanoma, head and neck, liver or kidney cancer. The V call is TRBV2, the J call TRBJ2-1, with 7 bases fitting TRBD2. CDR3 nucleotide sequence: TGTGCCAGCAGTGAAGGACTAGCTCCCTATGAGCAGTTCTTC. It yields the protein CASSEGLAPYEQFF.